A single T cell receptor (beta chain) is shown here with its context. Its antigen is not known. Being one base from a much bigger clone, this may be a read error. The sample belongs to a study of regulatory T cells in long-lasting Graves disease. Study outcomes and limitations: Persistent disease was characterized by preferential usage of TRBV28, TRBJ1-2 and TRBJ2-5.

The CDR3 runs to 13 residues. Per the germline V gene, CDR1 is DFQATT and CDR2 is SNEGSKA (reference sequence). Researchers made TCR beta libraries by using iRepertoire HTBI primers and running Arm-PCR on CDR3 regions. TCRdb analysed the multiplex PCR reads with MiXCR anew, one entry per CDR3 protein. Found here are 300,000 to 400,000 distinct CDR3 sequences, roughly 17% of them singletons; the top ten hold around 27%. Specified time point: newly diagnosed GD, antithyroid drugs for less than 3 months. Scientists built the TCR library using RNA that was extracted from PBMCs. The same sample was also used in a study of T cells in Graves' hyperthyroidism and ophthalmopathy. From that paper: Across 18 months, stable Graves' hyperthyroidism was marked by no progression to ophthalmopathy.

The receptor was derived from a middle-aged man with Graves disease. The chain is built from TRBV20-1 and TRBJ2-3; D might be TRBD2 (6 bases). The J call is doubtful: the DNA matches TRBJ2-5 better. The specimen comprised peripheral blood mononuclear cells (PBMCs), sampled at new diagnosis, from a patient treated with antithyroid drugs. As DNA, the CDR3 is TGCAGCACGCGGGGACTCCCAGGAGAGACCCAGTACTTC. Translated, it gives CSTRGLPGETQYF.